This T cell receptor (beta chain) was profiled in a study of blood T cell repertoires in COVID-19. At the level of the study: Acute and convalescent COVID-19 specimens originated in the United States, Italy and Spain. The analysed material was cDNA or gDNA that came from T cells, B-cell-depleted T cells, or PBMCs.

Per the study methods: Amplified reference gene primers provided the basis for estimating nucleated cell counts. The method was immunoSEQ multiplex PCR; TCRdb's version includes in-frame clones alone and lacks a portion of them. V, J and clone size are taken as reported in that table, and D and trimming were inferred from the DNA itself. The sample holds 200,000 to 250,000 clones, around 87% seen once. J lost 4 bases, V lost 4 bases, and 15 bases had no gene match. CDR3 size: 18 residues. Germline V CDR1 and CDR2: LGHDT, YNNKEL (reference sequence). The specimen sequenced was peripheral blood. This TCR was sampled from a man in his sixties with acute or convalescent COVID-19. The chain employs TRBV3-1 (or the pseudogene TRBV3-2) and TRBJ2-5; 10 bases fit TRBD1. The CDR3 loop reads CASSPQGTGVPARETQYF. The CDR3, as DNA: TGTGCCAGCAGCCCCCAGGGGACAGGGGTTCCCGCAAGAGAGACCCAGTACTTC.